This T cell receptor (beta chain) derives from a study of T cells expressing NK-cell markers. General study results and limits: These clonotypes additionally ranked first within the CD3+CD56-NKG2C+ fraction of a few donors.

Turning to this clonotype: Antigen: not known.

In generating TCR beta cDNA, 5'RACE template switching with UMIs was used. After re-calling the 5' RACE reads, TCRdb lists one entry per CDR3 protein, DNA absent. The table gives 550,000 to 600,000 distinct CDR3 sequences; the top ten clones make up approximately 3.5% of it. Germline CDR1 is MNHEY and CDR2 is SVGAGI. This CDR3 contains 12 residues. This clonotype originated in a man aged 18 to 30 in good health. The sequencing sample was made of blood T cells: a sorted CD56 or NKG2C T cell subset, CD4+ or CD8+ T cells, or bulk PBMC T cells (not recorded which). The chain carries TRBV6-5 and TRBJ2-5; TCRdb returns TRBD1, unconfirmable since there is no DNA. CDR3 sequence: CAGGRAGETQYF.